This T cell receptor (beta chain) was captured by sequencing in a study of shared clonotypes between healthy human individuals. The germline CDR1 and CDR2 sequences are MDHEN and SYDVKM. Between the trimmed V and J ends, which lost 4 bases and 14 bases, there was a span of 12 bases. The length of the CDR3 is 12 residues. Assay: immunoSEQ multiplex PCR; the TCRdb copy retains only in-frame clones and omits some. The sample includes 2,500,000 or so clones, more than 90% of them seen just once. V and J are TRBV28 and TRBJ1-6; TRBD1 is a possible D gene (6 bases). The clonotype originates from a man between 18 and 29 years old in good health. The specimen sequenced was naive CD4+ T cells sorted from blood. The subset: CD45RA+ positively selected. This chain's CDR3 is CASSSTRGTLHF. CDR3 coding DNA: TGTGCCAGCAGTTCTACAAGGGGGACCCTCCACTTT.